Listed here are 32 T cell receptor beta chains from one sample, sequenced in a study of T-cell reconstitution after alpha-beta-depleted transplantation in children. Using unique molecular identifiers, the investigators prepared the TCRbeta library. TCRdb independently ran MiXCR on the PCR reads; one entry per CDR3 protein. Among 90,000 to 100,000 distinct CDR3 sequences listed, more than 20% were seen once. Specimen: PBMCs, collected before TCRalphabeta/CD19-depleted stem cell transplant. The source is a boy aged 2 to 10 with acute lymphoblastic leukemia, due to receive a stem cell transplant.

This clonotype has a handful of counts. The genes are TRBV5-1 and TRBJ2-3, with D possibly TRBD1 on 6 matching bases. Germline V gene data show CDR1 as SGHRS and CDR2 as YFSETQ. The V end was cut by 4 bases, the J end by 3 bases, with 15 bases between. This CDR3 spans 15 amino acids. CDR3 protein: CASSRTGTRTDTQYF. CDR3 coding DNA: TGCGCCAGCAGCAGAACCGGGACAAGGACAGATACGCAGTATTTT.

There are a few counts of this clonotype. This chain joins TRBV29-1 and TRBJ2-4, with D tentatively TRBD2 (5 bases). The V and J ends lost 3 bases and 9 bases respectively, with 15 bases between them. Germline assignment: CDR1 SQVTM and CDR2 ANQGSEA. The CDR3 spans 13 residues. CDR3 region: CSVEREDLTIQYF. In nucleotides, the CDR3 is TGCAGCGTTGAGAGGGAAGACTTGACCATTCAGTACTTC.

In its sample, this clonotype was seen a few times. The rearrangement joins TRBV7-6 to TRBJ2-3; 7 bases line up with TRBD1. CDR3 length: 15 amino acids. CDR1 SGHVS and CDR2 FNYEAQ come from the germline V gene. J lost 0 bases, V lost 3 bases, and 3 bases had no gene match. CDR3 amino acids: CASSLGTVSTDTQYF. DNA for the CDR3: TGTGCCAGCAGCTTGGGGACAGTAAGCACAGATACGCAGTATTTT.

The chain is built from TRBV20-1 and TRBJ2-7; a weak D match, TRBD2 (5 bases). There are 15 residues in the CDR3. V lost 3 bases and J lost 4, with 19 bases in between. CDR1 and CDR2 from the germline V gene are DFQATT and SNEGSKA (reference sequence). Here the CDR3 reads CSASSPGTKTYEQYF. The CDR3 region has the DNA TGCAGTGCTAGTTCACCGGGAACAAAGACATACGAGCAGTACTTC.

The chain employs TRBV20-1 and TRBJ2-1, with 8 positions matching TRBD1. This CDR3 has 17 amino acids. Trimming took 5 bases from V and 1 from J; bases not matched to a gene: 13. Germline-derived CDR1 and CDR2 are DFQATT and SNEGSKA (reference sequence). The CDR3 sequence is CSALGQGPPGSYNEQFF. CDR3 DNA: TGCAGTGCTCTAGGACAGGGTCCCCCCGGATCCTACAATGAGCAGTTCTTC.

This clonotype was counted between two and nine times. The V and J genes are TRBV20-1 and TRBJ2-1; a possible D gene is TRBD2 (7 bases). The length of the CDR3 is 14 residues. Trimming shortened V by 5 bases and J by 9 bases, and 20 bases separated the two germline ends. CDR1 is DFQATT and CDR2 is SNEGSKA in the germline V gene (reference sequence). The CDR3 nucleotides are TGCAGTGCTGGCCCTAGCGGAGGGGGTAGTGAGCAGTTCTTC. Encoded protein: CSAGPSGGGSEQFF.

On this clonotype itself: A much larger clone sits a single nucleotide away, making a read error possible. The rearrangement joins TRBV12-3 or TRBV12-4 to TRBJ1-5, with TRBD1 as a possible D gene (5 bases). The CDR3 contains 12 residues. The CDR3 nucleotides are TGTGCCAACAGTACAGGTAATCAGCCCCAGCATTTT. It specifies CANSTGNQPQHF.

The gene calls are TRBV28 and TRBJ2-3; 12 bases align to TRBD2. Looked up from germline, CDR1 is MDHEN and CDR2 is SYDVKM. The ends lost 5 bases at V and 5 bases at J; junction bases unmatched: 2. The CDR3 sequence is 14 residues long. CDR3 DNA: TGTGCCAGCAGTGGACTAGCGGGAATAGATACGCAGTATTTT. This encodes CASSGLAGIDTQYF.

This clonotype was picked up a small number of times. This sequence joins TRBV15 and TRBJ2-1; perhaps D is TRBD1 or TRBD2 (5 bases each). The germline CDR1 and CDR2 sequences are LNHNV and YYDKDF (reference sequence). The CDR3 is made up of 13 amino acids. The V gene lost 5 bases and the J gene lost 10 bases, with 15 bases spanning the gap. The CDR3 here is CATSEGFLGEQFF. In DNA form, the CDR3 reads TGTGCCACCAGCGAGGGGTTTTTGGGCGAGCAGTTCTTC.

This clonotype was seen only a few times. The chain has TRBV27 and TRBJ2-7; D is undetermined. Trimming left V 5 bases short and J 2 bases short, with 10 bases between. The CDR3 is made up of 13 amino acids. Germline CDR1 MNHEY, CDR2 SMNVEV (reference sequence). The CDR3 sequence is CASSPLNTYEQYF. The CDR3, as DNA: TGTGCCAGCAGTCCTCTCAACACCTACGAGCAGTACTTC.

The rearrangement joins TRBV28 to TRBJ1-2; 9 bases line up with TRBD1. Germline CDR1 and CDR2: MDHEN and SYDVKM. J was trimmed by 6 bases and V by 7 bases; bases with no gene match: 12. CDR3 size: 15 residues. CDR3 coding DNA: TGTGCCAGCACCCTACCGGACAGGGGATGGAATGGCTACACCTTC. It codes for CASTLPDRGWNGYTF.

In the case of this clonotype: A read error is possible here, since a much larger clone lies one base away. The chain combines TRBV20-1 with TRBJ1-3, with unresolved D. Germline V gives CDR1 DFQATT, CDR2 SNEGSKA (reference sequence). The CDR3 sequence is 14 residues long. CDR3 nucleotides: TGCAGTGCTAGTTCAACCGAATTCGGAAACACCTTATATTTT. Amino acid sequence: CSASSTEFGNTLYF.

This clonotype was seen a few times. This rearrangement joins TRBV18 to TRBJ2-7, with D unclear. Trimming took off 2 bases at V and 6 bases at J, with 11 bases between the two ends. The CDR3 contains 13 residues. The V gene's germline CDR1 is KGHSH and CDR2 LQKENI. CDR3: CASSPVGLREQYF. The CDR3 DNA reads as TGTGCCAGCTCACCAGTGGGCCTGCGCGAGCAGTACTTC.

This clonotype appeared a few times. This chain joins TRBV27 and TRBJ2-5; D gene uncertain. CDR3 length: 13 amino acids. V was shortened by 0 bases and J by 5 bases, with 7 bases between the two germline ends. Germline V gene lookup returns CDR1 MNHEY and CDR2 SMNVEV (reference sequence). CDR3 sequence: CASSLSWAETQYF. The CDR3 nucleotides are TGTGCCAGCAGTTTATCATGGGCGGAGACCCAGTACTTC.

This chain connects TRBV29-1 to TRBJ1-1; D may be TRBD1 (6 bases). This CDR3 region has 16 residues. Looked up from germline, CDR1 is SQVTM and CDR2 is ANQGSEA. V dropped 8 bases and J dropped 0 bases, with 22 bases sitting between them. CDR3 loop: CSLEGRWGQMNTEAFF. The CDR3 DNA reads as TGCAGCTTAGAGGGTCGATGGGGGCAAATGAACACTGAAGCTTTCTTT.

This clonotype has more than one count but fewer than ten. CDR3 in DNA: TGTGCCAGCAGCCAAGGTGGTGCGGAGGGGCTAGAGACCCAGTACTTC. This gives the protein CASSQGGAEGLETQYF. V is TRBV4-2 and J is TRBJ2-5, with D possibly matching TRBD2 (6 bases). The V end was cut by 1 base, the J end by 4 bases, with 16 bases between. Germline values: CDR1 LGHNA, CDR2 YNFKEQ. This CDR3 comprises 16 residues.

This clonotype appeared a few times. V usage is TRBV20-1 and J usage is TRBJ2-1, with 10 positions matching TRBD1. The V segment lost 1 base and the J segment 9 bases; nucleotides outside the gene matches: 6. Germline lookup yields CDR1 DFQATT and CDR2 SNEGSKA (reference sequence). The CDR3 consists of 14 residues. This CDR3 is CSARGWTGGSEQFF. DNA for the CDR3: TGCAGTGCTAGAGGATGGACAGGGGGTAGTGAGCAGTTCTTC.

This clonotype has just a few counts. This rearrangement joins TRBV6-2 or TRBV6-3 to TRBJ1-2; D not certain. Germline CDR1 MNHEY, CDR2 SVGEGT. The V end was cut by 8 bases, the J end by 6 bases, with 13 bases between. CDR3 length equals 12 residues. The CDR3 DNA follows: TGTGCCAGCTTCTATGGGTTGGATGGCTACACCTTC. The encoded protein is CASFYGLDGYTF.

The chain employs TRBV15 and TRBJ2-2; D ambiguous. The V end lost 5 bases, the J end lost 7 bases, and 8 bases lay between the germline ends. This CDR3 contains 12 residues. Germline lookup yields CDR1 LNHNV and CDR2 YYDKDF (reference sequence). CDR3 loop: CATSFRFGELFF. CDR3 DNA: TGTGCCACCAGCTTTCGCTTCGGGGAGCTGTTTTTT. The whole variable domain, remainder taken from reference TRBV15 and TRBJ2-2, is DAMVIQNPRYQVTQFGKPVTLSCSQTLNHNVMYWYQQKSSQAPKLLFHYYDKDFNNEADTPDNFQSRRPNTSFCFLDIRSPGLGDTAMYLCATSFRFGELFFGEGSRLTVL.

This clonotype appeared a few times. This rearrangement joins TRBV20-1 to TRBJ2-3; D is perhaps TRBD2 (6 bases). Trimming took 3 bases from V and 0 from J, leaving 13 bases between them. The CDR3 length is 15 residues. Germline V gives CDR1 DFQATT, CDR2 SNEGSKA (reference sequence). CDR3 in DNA: TGCAGTGCTAGTATGGCTAGCGCTAGCACAGATACGCAGTATTTT. It is translated as CSASMASASTDTQYF.

Concerning this clonotype itself: Since the CDR3 does not end with the conserved phenylalanine or tryptophan, this likely comes from a read error. The chain recombines TRBV28 with TRBJ2-7; 11 bases align to TRBD2. The CDR3 sequence is 17 residues long. Germline CDR1 is MDHEN and CDR2 is SYDVKM. The CDR3 loop reads CTSSYPISSGRPPEQYL. In DNA, the CDR3 is TGTACCAGCAGTTATCCAATTTCTAGCGGGAGGCCCCCAGAGCAGTACCTC.

The chain joins TRBV29-1 to TRBJ2-2, with D possibly being TRBD2 (5 bases). CDR3 length: 13 residues. Germline loops: CDR1 SQVTM, CDR2 ANQGSEA. The V and J ends lost 6 bases and 4 bases respectively, with 12 bases between them. The CDR3 DNA reads TGCAGCGTGGGGAGTGCTCGCACCGGGGAGCTGTTTTTT. It translates to CSVGSARTGELFF.

The V call is TRBV12-3 or TRBV12-4, the J call TRBJ1-1; maybe TRBD1 (6 bases). V was pared by 5 bases and J by 3 bases, with 7 bases between. This CDR3 has 12 amino acids. The chain's CDR3 is CASSRTDTEAFF. CDR3 nucleotides: TGTGCCAGCAGTCGGACAGACACTGAAGCTTTCTTT.

This clonotype came up a few times. The genes are TRBV7-2 and TRBJ2-7; D unclear. This CDR3 has 15 amino acids. Trimming cost V 5 bases and J 2 bases, with 16 bases left between them. Germline V gene lookup returns CDR1 SGHTA and CDR2 FQGNSA. The CDR3 coding sequence is TGTGCCAGCAGCCTTGCCCCCGTCTCTACCTACGAGCAGTACTTC. This encodes CASSLAPVSTYEQYF.

The V gene is TRBV6-1, the J gene TRBJ2-7, with 8 bases lining up with TRBD1. Losses at the gene ends were 5 bases for V and 5 bases for J; bases not matched to a gene: 8. The CDR3 spans 14 residues. Germline V gene lookup returns CDR1 MNHNS and CDR2 SASEGT. The chain's CDR3 is CASSPRGLGDEQYF. CDR3 coding DNA: TGTGCCAGCAGTCCCAGGGGGCTTGGCGACGAGCAGTACTTC.

The chain is built from TRBV19 and TRBJ1-5; 7 bases agree with TRBD1. Germline CDR1 LNHDA, CDR2 SQIVND (reference sequence). The CDR3 length is 14 residues. The trim removed 3 bases at V and 7 bases at J, leaving 6 bases unmatched. For the CDR3, the DNA is TGTGCCAGTAGTATGACAGGGAGTACCCAGCCCCAGCATTTT. It specifies CASSMTGSTQPQHF.

The chain couples TRBV12-3 or TRBV12-4 to TRBJ2-3; D might be TRBD2 (7 bases). V lost 8 bases and J 3 bases, leaving 18 bases between the germline ends. The CDR3 totals 15 residues. Here the CDR3 reads CASLLAEGGTDTQYF. DNA for the CDR3: TGTGCCAGCTTGTTAGCGGAGGGGGGGACAGATACGCAGTATTTT.

V gene TRBV11-1 combines with J gene TRBJ2-7; D uncertain. Trimming shortened V by 1 base and J by 0 bases, and 22 bases separated the two germline ends. The CDR3 runs to 19 residues. Germline loops: CDR1 SGHAT, CDR2 FQDESV (reference sequence). The CDR3 nucleotides are TGTGCCAGCAGCTTAGTATGCTTTTGGGTTCCCCCCTACTCCTACGAGCAGTACTTC. This sequence encodes CASSLVCFWVPPYSYEQYF. The full variable domain, its missing parts supplied by reference TRBV11-1 and TRBJ2-7, is EAEVAQSPRYKITEKSQAVAFWCDPISGHATLYWYRQILGQGPELLVQFQDESVVDDSQLPKDRFSAERLKGVDSTLKIQPAELGDSAMYLCASSLVCFWVPPYSYEQYFGPGTRLTVT.

The chain is built from TRBV5-1 and TRBJ2-3; D possibly corresponds to TRBD1 (7 bases). Trimming stripped 3 bases from V and 4 bases from J, with 15 bases between. From germline, CDR1 is SGHRS and CDR2 YFSETQ. The CDR3 length is 15 residues. In DNA form, the CDR3 reads TGCGCCAGCAGCTCGGGGGACAGTTCGGCAGATACGCAGTATTTT. It yields the protein CASSSGDSSADTQYF.

This chain uses TRBV20-1 with TRBJ2-1; the D gene is possibly TRBD2 (5 bases). Trimming shortened V by 6 bases and J by 8 bases, and 23 bases separated the two germline ends. The CDR3 has 15 amino acids. In germline, CDR1 is DFQATT, CDR2 SNEGSKA (reference sequence). Here the CDR3 DNA reads TGCAGTGCATTCTCATCTCTGGAAGGGAGCCATGAGCAGTTCTTC. Translated: CSAFSSLEGSHEQFF.

This clonotype was detected ten times or more. V is TRBV7-2 and J is TRBJ2-5, with D perhaps matching TRBD2 (5 bases). Trimming took off 5 bases at V and 5 bases at J, with 12 bases between the two ends. The germline V gene has CDR1 SGHTA and CDR2 FQGNSA. The CDR3 length is 13 residues. The CDR3 is CASSLLEMETQYF. CDR3 bases: TGTGCCAGCAGCCTACTAGAAATGGAGACCCAGTACTTC.

In this sample, this clonotype turned up a few times. The rearrangement joins TRBV6-2 or TRBV6-3 to TRBJ2-3; D is unresolved. Trimming took 4 bases from V and 4 from J, leaving 6 bases between them. CDR1 and CDR2 from the germline V gene are MNHEY and SVGEGT. The CDR3 extends over 12 amino acids. CDR3 loop: CASSFRADTQYF. CDR3 bases: TGTGCCAGCAGTTTTCGGGCAGATACGCAGTATTTT.